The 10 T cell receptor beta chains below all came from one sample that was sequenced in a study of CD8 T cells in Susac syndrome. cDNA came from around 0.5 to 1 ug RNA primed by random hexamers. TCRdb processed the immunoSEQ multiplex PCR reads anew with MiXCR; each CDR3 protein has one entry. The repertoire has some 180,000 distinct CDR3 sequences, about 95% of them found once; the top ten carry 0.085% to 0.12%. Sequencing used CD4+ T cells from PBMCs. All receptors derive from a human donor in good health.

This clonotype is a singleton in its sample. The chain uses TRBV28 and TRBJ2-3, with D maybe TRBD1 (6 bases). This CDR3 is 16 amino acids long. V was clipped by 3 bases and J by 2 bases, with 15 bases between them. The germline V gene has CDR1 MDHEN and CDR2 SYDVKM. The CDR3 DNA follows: TGTGCCAGCAGTTTGCGAGGACAGCCTCACACAGATACGCAGTATTTT. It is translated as CASSLRGQPHTDTQYF.

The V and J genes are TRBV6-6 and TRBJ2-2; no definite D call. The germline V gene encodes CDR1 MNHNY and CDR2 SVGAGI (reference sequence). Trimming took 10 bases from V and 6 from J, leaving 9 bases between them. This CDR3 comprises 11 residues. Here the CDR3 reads CATSPPGELFF. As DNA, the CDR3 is TGTGCCACCTCACCCCCCGGGGAGCTGTTTTTT.

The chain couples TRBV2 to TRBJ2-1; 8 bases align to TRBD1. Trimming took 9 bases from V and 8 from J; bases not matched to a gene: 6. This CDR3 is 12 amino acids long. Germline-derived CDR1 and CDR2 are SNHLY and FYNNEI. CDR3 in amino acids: CASRDRSYEQFF. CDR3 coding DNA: TGTGCCAGTAGGGACAGGAGCTATGAGCAGTTCTTC.

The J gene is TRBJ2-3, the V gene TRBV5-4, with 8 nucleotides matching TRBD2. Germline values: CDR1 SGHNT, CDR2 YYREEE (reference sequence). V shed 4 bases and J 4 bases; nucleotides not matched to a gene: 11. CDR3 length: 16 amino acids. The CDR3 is CASSLAVRTSPDTQYF. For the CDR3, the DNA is TGTGCCAGCAGCCTTGCTGTTAGGACTAGCCCAGATACGCAGTATTTT.

The CDR3 here is CARSSRNEQFF. DNA for the CDR3: TGTGCCAGAAGCAGCCGCAATGAGCAGTTCTTC. The rearrangement joins TRBV5-3 to TRBJ2-1; D gene ambiguous. TRBV5-3 carries the ORF label, with uncertain function. The CDR3 loop spans 11 amino acids. V lost 4 bases and J 6 bases, leaving 5 bases between the germline ends.

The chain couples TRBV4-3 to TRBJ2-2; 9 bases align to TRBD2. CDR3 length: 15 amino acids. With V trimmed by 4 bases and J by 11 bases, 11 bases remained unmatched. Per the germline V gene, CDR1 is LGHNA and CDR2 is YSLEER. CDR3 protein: CASSLGLARAGELFF. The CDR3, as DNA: TGCGCCAGCAGCCTCGGACTAGCGCGGGCTGGAGAGCTGTTTTTT.

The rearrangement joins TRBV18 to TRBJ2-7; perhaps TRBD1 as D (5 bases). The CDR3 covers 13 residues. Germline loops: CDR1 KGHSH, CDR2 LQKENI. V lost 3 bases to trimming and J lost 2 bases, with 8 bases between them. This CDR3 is CASSPDSTYEQYF. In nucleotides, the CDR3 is TGTGCCAGCTCACCTGACAGCACCTACGAGCAGTACTTC.

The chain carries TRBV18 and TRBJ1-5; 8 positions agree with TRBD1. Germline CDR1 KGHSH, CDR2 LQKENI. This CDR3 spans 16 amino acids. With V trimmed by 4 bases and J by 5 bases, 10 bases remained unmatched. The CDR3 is CASSLLQGDADQPQHF. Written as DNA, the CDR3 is TGTGCCAGCTCACTCTTACAGGGGGATGCGGATCAGCCCCAGCATTTT.

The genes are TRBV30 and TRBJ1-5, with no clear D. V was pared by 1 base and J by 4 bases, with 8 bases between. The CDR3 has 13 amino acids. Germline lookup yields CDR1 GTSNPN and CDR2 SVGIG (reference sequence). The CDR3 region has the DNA TGTGCCTGGAGTGGATTGGGGAATCAGCCCCAGCATTTT. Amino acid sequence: CAWSGLGNQPQHF.

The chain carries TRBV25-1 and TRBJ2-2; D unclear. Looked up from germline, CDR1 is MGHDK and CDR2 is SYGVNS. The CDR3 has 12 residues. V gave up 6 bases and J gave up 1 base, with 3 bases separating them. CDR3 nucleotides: TGTGCCAGCAGGGGGAACACCGGGGAGCTGTTTTTT. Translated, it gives CASRGNTGELFF.